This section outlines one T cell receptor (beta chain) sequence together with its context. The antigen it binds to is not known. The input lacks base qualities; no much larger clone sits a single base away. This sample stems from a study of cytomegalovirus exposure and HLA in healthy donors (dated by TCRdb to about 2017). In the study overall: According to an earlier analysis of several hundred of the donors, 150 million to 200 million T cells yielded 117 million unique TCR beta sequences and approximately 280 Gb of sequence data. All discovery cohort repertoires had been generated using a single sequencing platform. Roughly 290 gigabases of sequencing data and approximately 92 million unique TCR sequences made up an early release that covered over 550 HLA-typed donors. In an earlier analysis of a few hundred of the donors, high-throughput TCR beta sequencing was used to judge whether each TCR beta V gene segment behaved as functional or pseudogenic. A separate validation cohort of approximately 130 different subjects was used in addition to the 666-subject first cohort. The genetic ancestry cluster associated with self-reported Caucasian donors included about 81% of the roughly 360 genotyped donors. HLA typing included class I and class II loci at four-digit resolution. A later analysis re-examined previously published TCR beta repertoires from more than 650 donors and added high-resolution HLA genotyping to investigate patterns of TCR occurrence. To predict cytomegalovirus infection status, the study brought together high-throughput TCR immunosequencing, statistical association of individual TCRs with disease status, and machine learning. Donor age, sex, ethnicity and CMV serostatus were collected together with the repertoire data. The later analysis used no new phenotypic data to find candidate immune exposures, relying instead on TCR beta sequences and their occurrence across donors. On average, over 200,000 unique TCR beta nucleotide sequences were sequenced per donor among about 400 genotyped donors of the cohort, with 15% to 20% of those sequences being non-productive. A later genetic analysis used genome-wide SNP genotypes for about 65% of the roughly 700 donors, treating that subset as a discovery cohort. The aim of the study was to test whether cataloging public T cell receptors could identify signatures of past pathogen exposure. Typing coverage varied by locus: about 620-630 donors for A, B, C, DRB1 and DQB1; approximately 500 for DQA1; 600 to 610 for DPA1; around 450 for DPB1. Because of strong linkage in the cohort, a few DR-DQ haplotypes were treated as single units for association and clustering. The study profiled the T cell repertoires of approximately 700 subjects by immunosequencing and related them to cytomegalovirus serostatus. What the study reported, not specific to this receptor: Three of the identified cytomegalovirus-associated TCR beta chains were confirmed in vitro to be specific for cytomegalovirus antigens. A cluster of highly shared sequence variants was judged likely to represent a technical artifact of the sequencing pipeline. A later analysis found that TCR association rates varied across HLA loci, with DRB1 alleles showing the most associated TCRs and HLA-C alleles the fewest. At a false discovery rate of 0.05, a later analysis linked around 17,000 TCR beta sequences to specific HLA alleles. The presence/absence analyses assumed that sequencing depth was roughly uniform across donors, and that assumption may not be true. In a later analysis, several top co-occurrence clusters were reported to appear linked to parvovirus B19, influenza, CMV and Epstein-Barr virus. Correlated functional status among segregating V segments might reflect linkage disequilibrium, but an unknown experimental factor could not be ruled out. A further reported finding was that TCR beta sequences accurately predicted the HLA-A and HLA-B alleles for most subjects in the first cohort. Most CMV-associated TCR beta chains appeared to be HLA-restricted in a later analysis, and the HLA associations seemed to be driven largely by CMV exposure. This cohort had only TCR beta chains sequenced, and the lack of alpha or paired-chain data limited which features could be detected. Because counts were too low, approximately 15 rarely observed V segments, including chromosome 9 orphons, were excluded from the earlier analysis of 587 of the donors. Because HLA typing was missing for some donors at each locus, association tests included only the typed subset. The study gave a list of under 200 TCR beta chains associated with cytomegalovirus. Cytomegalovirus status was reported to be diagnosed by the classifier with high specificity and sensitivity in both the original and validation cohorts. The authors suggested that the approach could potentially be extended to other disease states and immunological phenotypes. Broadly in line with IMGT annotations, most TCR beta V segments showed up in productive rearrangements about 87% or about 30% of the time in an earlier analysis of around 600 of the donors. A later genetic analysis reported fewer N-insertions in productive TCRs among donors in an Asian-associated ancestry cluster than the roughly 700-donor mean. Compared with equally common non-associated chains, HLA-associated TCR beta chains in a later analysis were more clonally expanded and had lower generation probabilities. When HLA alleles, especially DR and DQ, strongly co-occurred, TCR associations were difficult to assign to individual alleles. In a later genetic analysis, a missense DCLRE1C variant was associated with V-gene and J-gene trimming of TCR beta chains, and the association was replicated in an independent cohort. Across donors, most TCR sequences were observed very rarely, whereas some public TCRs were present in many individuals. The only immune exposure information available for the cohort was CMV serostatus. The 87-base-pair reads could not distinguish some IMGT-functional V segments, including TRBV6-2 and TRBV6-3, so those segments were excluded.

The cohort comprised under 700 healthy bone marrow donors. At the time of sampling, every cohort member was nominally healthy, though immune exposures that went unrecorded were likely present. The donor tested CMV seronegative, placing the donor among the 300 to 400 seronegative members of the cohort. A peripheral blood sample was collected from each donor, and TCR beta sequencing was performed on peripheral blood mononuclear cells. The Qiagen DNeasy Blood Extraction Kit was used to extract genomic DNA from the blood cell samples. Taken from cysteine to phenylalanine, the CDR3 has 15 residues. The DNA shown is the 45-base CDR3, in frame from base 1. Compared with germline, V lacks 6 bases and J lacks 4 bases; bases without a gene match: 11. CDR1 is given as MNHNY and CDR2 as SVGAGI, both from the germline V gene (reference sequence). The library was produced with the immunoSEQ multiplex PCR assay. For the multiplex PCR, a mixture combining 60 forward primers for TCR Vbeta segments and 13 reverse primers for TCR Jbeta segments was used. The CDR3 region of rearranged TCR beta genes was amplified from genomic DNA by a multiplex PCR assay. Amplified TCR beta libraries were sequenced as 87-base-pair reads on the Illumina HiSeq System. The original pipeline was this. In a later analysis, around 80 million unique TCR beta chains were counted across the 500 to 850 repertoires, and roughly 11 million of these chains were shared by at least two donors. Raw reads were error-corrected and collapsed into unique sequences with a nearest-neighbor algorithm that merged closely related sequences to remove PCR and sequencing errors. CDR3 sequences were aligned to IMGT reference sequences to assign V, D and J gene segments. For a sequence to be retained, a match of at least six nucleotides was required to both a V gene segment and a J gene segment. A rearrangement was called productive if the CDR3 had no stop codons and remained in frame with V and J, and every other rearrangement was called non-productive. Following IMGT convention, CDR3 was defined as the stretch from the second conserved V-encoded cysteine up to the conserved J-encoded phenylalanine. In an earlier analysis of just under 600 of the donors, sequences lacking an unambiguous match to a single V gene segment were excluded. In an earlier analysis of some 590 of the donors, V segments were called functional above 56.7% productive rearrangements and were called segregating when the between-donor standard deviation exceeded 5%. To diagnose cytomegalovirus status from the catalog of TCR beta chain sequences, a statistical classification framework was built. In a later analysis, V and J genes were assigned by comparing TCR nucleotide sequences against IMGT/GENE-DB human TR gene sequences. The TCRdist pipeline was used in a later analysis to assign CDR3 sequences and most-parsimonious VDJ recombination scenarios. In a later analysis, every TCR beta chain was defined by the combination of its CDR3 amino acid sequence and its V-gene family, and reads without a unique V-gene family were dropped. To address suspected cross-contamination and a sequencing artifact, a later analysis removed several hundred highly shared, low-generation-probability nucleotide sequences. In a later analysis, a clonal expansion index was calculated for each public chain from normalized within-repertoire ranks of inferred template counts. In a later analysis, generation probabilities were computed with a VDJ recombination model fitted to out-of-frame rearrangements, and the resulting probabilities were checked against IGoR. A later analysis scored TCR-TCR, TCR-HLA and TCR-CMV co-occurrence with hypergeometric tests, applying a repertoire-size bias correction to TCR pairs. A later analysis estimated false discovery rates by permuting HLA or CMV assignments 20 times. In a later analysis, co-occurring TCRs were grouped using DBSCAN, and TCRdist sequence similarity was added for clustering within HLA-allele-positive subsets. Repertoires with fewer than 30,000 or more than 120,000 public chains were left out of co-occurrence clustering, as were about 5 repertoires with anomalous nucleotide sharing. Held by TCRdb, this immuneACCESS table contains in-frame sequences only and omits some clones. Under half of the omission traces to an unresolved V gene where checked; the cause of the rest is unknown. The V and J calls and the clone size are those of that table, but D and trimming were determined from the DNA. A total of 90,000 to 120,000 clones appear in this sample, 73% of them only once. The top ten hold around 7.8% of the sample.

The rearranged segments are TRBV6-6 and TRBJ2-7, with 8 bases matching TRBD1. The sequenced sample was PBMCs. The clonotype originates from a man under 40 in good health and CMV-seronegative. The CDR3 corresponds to CASREGTGKKYEQYF. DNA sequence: TGTGCCAGCAGAGAAGGGACAGGAAAGAAGTACGAGCAGTACTTC.